This TCR beta chain was sequenced in a study of T cell repertoires in aging, cancer and after chemotherapy. Across the whole study: Paired samples before and after chemotherapy came from glioblastoma patients receiving temozolomide-based therapy.

Amplification of TCR beta used genomic DNA extracted from peripheral blood. Study findings and constraints: These repertoire data do not allow conclusions about immunological memory after chemotherapy. In healthy donors, age-related TCR diversity loss mainly reflected lost richness. Untreated cancer patients had significantly lower blood TCR diversity than age-matched healthy donors.

Within the sample, this clonotype is large. Its antigen remains unknown. A mixed TRB-A/B primer pool amplified rearranged TRB by multiplex touch-down PCR. Each CDR3 protein is one row after TCRdb ran MiXCR on the multiplex PCR reads. The data hold thousands of distinct CDR3 sequences, with 40% to 55% observed a single time. The CDR3 length is 13 residues. V trimming: 6 bases; J trimming: 5 bases; junction bases outside the gene matches: 9. Germline CDR1 and CDR2: SQVTM and ANQGSEA. This sequence joins TRBV29-1 and TRBJ1-2; 7 bases fit TRBD1. The sequence came from a human donor with a solid tumor. Sequenced sample: blood. The CDR3 here is CSVTGQPSYGYTF. The CDR3 nucleotides read TGCAGCGTGACGGGACAGCCCTCTTATGGCTACACCTTC.